This T cell receptor (beta chain) was captured in a study of T cell repertoires in cytomegalovirus infection. Study context: An indication of both CMV infection and matching HLA type came from public TCR beta signatures. Notes on the study in general: HLA-C-restricted CMV clonotypes gave the most frequent clonotype in two of eight donors.

Germline CDR1 and CDR2: MDHEN and SYDVKM. Between the trimmed V and J ends, which lost 6 bases and 1 base, there was a span of 12 bases. The CDR3 totals 15 residues. MiXCR, applied by TCRdb to the reads, yields one record per CDR3 protein. Among more than 250,000 distinct CDR3 sequences listed, around a quarter were seen once. This clonotype was detected only once. Its antigen is unknown. The specimen comprised cultured PBMCs, sampled from culture after CMV antigen stimulation. The chain is built from TRBV28 and TRBJ2-2; D gene ambiguous. The receptor comes from a human donor in good health (CMV status not recorded). Some clones in this sample may be carry-over from other donors' samples. In DNA form, the CDR3 reads TGTGCCAGCAGCAACCAAGGATGGAACACCGGGGAGCTGTTTTTT. This gives the protein CASSNQGWNTGELFF.